Below are 17 T cell receptor beta chains sequenced from a single sample in a study of cytotoxic CD8 clonotypes in ibrutinib-treated CLL. Clones were sequenced by immunoSEQ multiplex PCR, and TCRdb holds only the in-frame ones, with some missing. The sample consists of approximately 140,000 clones, 70% to 80% of them appearing once. Sequencing used PBMCs, obtained after 12 months of ibrutinib treatment. The receptors were gathered from a human donor with chronic lymphocytic leukemia.

The chain couples TRBV6-5 to TRBJ2-1, with 12 nucleotides matching TRBD2. With 7 bases clipped from V and 9 bases from J, the junction kept 4 bases outside the gene matches. Germline V gives CDR1 MNHEY, CDR2 SVGAGI. This CDR3 region has 13 residues. The CDR3 bases are TGTGCCAGCAAGACTAGCGGGGGAACTGAGCAGTTCTTC. Protein: CASKTSGGTEQFF.

The V gene is TRBV28, the J gene TRBJ2-5, with TRBD2 identical over 7 bases. The CDR3 is 16 residues long. With 4 bases clipped from V and 7 bases from J, the junction kept 15 bases outside the gene matches. Germline V gene data show CDR1 as MDHEN and CDR2 as SYDVKM. CDR3 protein: CASSSAVLAEGPTQYF. Here the CDR3 DNA reads TGTGCCAGCAGTTCGGCGGTCCTAGCGGAGGGCCCGACCCAGTACTTC.

The chain couples TRBV9 to TRBJ2-7; D is unclear. The CDR3 has 13 amino acids. Germline loops: CDR1 SGDLS, CDR2 YYNGEE. The V end was cut by 0 bases, the J end by 0 bases, with 4 bases between. This CDR3 is CASSVESSYEQYF. In DNA form, the CDR3 reads TGTGCCAGCAGCGTAGAGAGCTCCTACGAGCAGTACTTC. Based on the CDR3 plus reference TRBV9 and TRBJ2-7, the full variable domain is DSGVTQTPKHLITATGQRVTLRCSPRSGDLSVYWYQQSLDQGLQFLIQYYNGEERAKGNILERFSAQQFPDLHSELNLSSLELGDSALYFCASSVESSYEQYFGPGTRLTVT.

The rearrangement uses TRBV6-1 and TRBJ2-1, with 12 bases identical to TRBD2. The V gene's germline CDR1 is MNHNS and CDR2 SASEGT. This CDR3 region has 16 residues. The trim removed 4 bases at V and 6 bases at J, leaving 7 bases unmatched. For the CDR3, the DNA is TGTGCCAGCAGTGCCCAGACTAGCGGGGGCCTCAATGAGCAGTTCTTC. Protein product: CASSAQTSGGLNEQFF.

V usage is TRBV28 and J usage is TRBJ1-5; no definite D call. CDR1 is MDHEN and CDR2 is SYDVKM in the germline V gene. Trimming shortened V by 7 bases and J by 4 bases, and 8 bases separated the two germline ends. The CDR3 extends over 12 amino acids. The CDR3 DNA reads as TGTGCCAGCAAGTGGCCTAATCAGCCCCAGCATTTT. Protein sequence: CASKWPNQPQHF.

The V gene is TRBV7-9, the J gene TRBJ2-2, with TRBD2 matching over 13 bases. V gave up 5 bases and J gave up 3 bases; unmatched junction bases: 12. The CDR3 totals 19 residues. Germline loops: CDR1 SEHNR, CDR2 FQNEAQ (reference sequence). The DNA for the CDR3 is TGTGCCAGCAGCCCAAACCTATGGACTAGCGGGAGAGACACCGGGGAGCTGTTTTTT. Amino acids: CASSPNLWTSGRDTGELFF. Variable domain in full (rest from reference TRBV7-9 and TRBJ2-2): DTGVSQNPRHKITKRGQNVTFRCDPISEHNRLYWYRQTLGQGPEFLTYFQNEAQLEKSRLLSDRFSAERPKGSFSTLEIQRTEQGDSAMYLCASSPNLWTSGRDTGELFFGEGSRLTVL.

This rearrangement joins TRBV27 to TRBJ2-1; weak D call: TRBD2 (6 bases). Germline CDR1 and CDR2: MNHEY and SMNVEV (reference sequence). Deletions cut 2 bases from V and 6 bases from J, with 14 bases between. This CDR3 comprises 15 residues. Here the CDR3 DNA reads TGTGCCAGCAGTTTACGACTAGGGGTTGGCAATGAGCAGTTCTTC. Its translation: CASSLRLGVGNEQFF.

The chain links TRBV29-1 to TRBJ2-7; TRBD2 aligns across 7 bases. This CDR3 contains 13 residues. The V segment lost 6 bases and the J segment 4 bases; nucleotides outside the gene matches: 9. The germline gives CDR1 SQVTM, CDR2 ANQGSEA. The CDR3 sequence: CSVRGGNGYEQYF. CDR3 nucleotides: TGCAGCGTACGCGGGGGAAACGGGTACGAGCAGTACTTC.

J is TRBJ2-7 and V is TRBV27; TRBD2 aligns across 12 bases. Losses at the gene ends were 7 bases for V and 1 base for J; bases not matched to a gene: 5. Germline CDR1 reads MNHEY; CDR2 reads SMNVEV (reference sequence). The CDR3 loop spans 15 amino acids. CDR3 in amino acids: CASTKLAGGSYEQYF. CDR3 DNA: TGTGCCAGCACTAAACTAGCGGGGGGTTCCTACGAGCAGTACTTC.

V and J are TRBV5-1 and TRBJ2-5, with 12 bases matching TRBD2. V was clipped by 0 bases and J by 5 bases; unmatched bases: 5. Germline CDR1 SGHRS, CDR2 YFSETQ. CDR3 length: 16 amino acids. The chain's CDR3 is CASSLGLAGDAETQYF. The CDR3 nucleotides read TGCGCCAGCAGCTTGGGACTAGCGGGGGACGCGGAGACCCAGTACTTC.

The rearrangement uses TRBV10-3 and TRBJ1-2; possibly TRBD1 for D (6 bases). V was pared by 1 base and J by 8 bases, with 11 bases between. This CDR3 contains 13 residues. Germline CDR1 ENHRY, CDR2 SYGVKD. The CDR3, as DNA: TGTGCCATCAGTGAGTTACAGGGTAGCGGCTACACCTTC. It is translated as CAISELQGSGYTF.

This clone was counted only a few times. This sequence joins TRBV7-6 and TRBJ1-5, with a tentative D call TRBD1 (5 bases). CDR1 is SGHVS, CDR2 FNYEAQ, per germline. V lost 5 bases and J 9 bases, leaving 11 bases between the germline ends. The length of the CDR3 is 12 residues. Here the CDR3 DNA reads TGTGCCAGCAGCGGAGGGGCAGGGCCCCAGCATTTT. This translates into CASSGGAGPQHF.

The genes are TRBV6-5 and TRBJ2-2; D call uncertain. With 5 bases removed from V and 2 bases from J, the gap between germline ends came to 9 bases. CDR3 length: 14 amino acids. CDR1 MNHEY and CDR2 SVGAGI come from the germline V gene. CDR3 sequence reads: CASSGQLNTGELFF. The CDR3 nucleotides read TGTGCCAGCAGTGGTCAGCTTAACACCGGGGAGCTGTTTTTT.

V usage is TRBV15 and J usage is TRBJ2-3, with D perhaps assigned TRBD1 or TRBD2 (5 bases each). This CDR3 is built from 16 residues. Germline-derived CDR1 and CDR2 are LNHNV and YYDKDF (reference sequence). Between the trimmed V and J ends, which lost 1 base and 1 base, there was a span of 12 bases. CDR3 sequence (DNA): TGTGCCACCAGCAGAGCGACCGGGACGGGCACAGATACGCAGTATTTT. This codes for CATSRATGTGTDTQYF.

The chain carries TRBV5-6 and TRBJ1-5; D not resolved. Trimming took off 4 bases at V and 7 bases at J, with 12 bases between the two ends. This CDR3 has 13 residues. The germline V gene encodes CDR1 SGHDT and CDR2 YYEEEE. The CDR3 nucleotides read TGTGCCAGCAGCGGAAGGAGTCCGCAGCCCCAGCATTTT. Encoded protein: CASSGRSPQPQHF.

The CDR3 DNA follows: TGTGCCAGCAGCCAAGAACTTACTAGCGGGAGTGACGAGCAGTACTTC. Amino acids: CASSQELTSGSDEQYF. The chain joins TRBV4-2 to TRBJ2-7; TRBD2 agrees at 11 bases. V trimming: 0 bases; J trimming: 5 bases; junction bases outside the gene matches: 6. The CDR3 is 16 amino acids. Germline CDR1 and CDR2: LGHNA and YNFKEQ.

The J gene is TRBJ2-7, the V gene TRBV5-1, with TRBD1 matching 11 bases. Germline V gene lookup returns CDR1 SGHRS and CDR2 YFSETQ. The CDR3 totals 17 residues. V trimming: 0 bases; J trimming: 6 bases; junction bases outside the gene matches: 11. The CDR3 nucleotides are TGCGCCAGCAGCTTGGGTCCTGGGACAGGGGGGACCGGCGAGCAGTACTTC. Translating gives CASSLGPGTGGTGEQYF.